These 6 T cell receptor beta chains were sequenced from one sample in a study of blood T cell repertoires in COVID-19. Clones were sequenced by immunoSEQ multiplex PCR, and TCRdb holds only the in-frame ones, with some missing. The repertoire holds about 260,000 clones, about 83% seen once, with 2% to 2.5% in the top ten. The material sequenced was PBMCs or T cells enriched from blood (not recorded which). Receptor source: a woman between 50 and 59 years old who had recovered from COVID-19.

The chain uses TRBV7-9 and TRBJ1-2; 8 bases map to TRBD1. The CDR3 contains 15 residues. V lost 9 bases and J lost 4; bases outside the gene matches: 13. Germline V gene sequence: CDR1 SEHNR, CDR2 FQNEAQ (reference sequence). This chain's CDR3 is CASSFDRGESYGYTF. The CDR3 DNA sequence: TGTGCCAGTTCATTCGACAGGGGAGAGAGCTATGGCTACACCTTC.

This sequence joins TRBV30 and TRBJ2-1; 14 bases line up with TRBD2. Germline lookup yields CDR1 GTSNPN and CDR2 SVGIG (reference sequence). The CDR3 covers 15 residues. V was pared by 3 bases and J by 6 bases, with 4 bases of the junction left unmatched. The CDR3: CAWSSGTSGGNEQFF. The CDR3 DNA sequence: TGTGCCTGGAGCTCCGGGACTAGCGGGGGCAATGAGCAGTTCTTC.

This clone was counted only a few times. The chain links TRBV6-2 or TRBV6-3 to TRBJ2-1; 9 bases map to TRBD2. The CDR3 is made up of 18 amino acids. The ends lost 6 bases at V and 8 bases at J; junction bases unmatched: 20. Germline-derived CDR1 and CDR2 are MNHEY and SVGEGT. The CDR3 DNA follows: TGTGCCAGCAGCAAATATGCCCGGGCGGGAGGGGTGGAGGATGAGCAGTTCTTC. Its translation: CASSKYARAGGVEDEQFF.

The rearrangement links TRBV7-2 to TRBJ1-4, with a possible D match to TRBD1 (6 bases). CDR3 size: 16 residues. Germline V gene lookup returns CDR1 SGHTA and CDR2 FQGNSA. Trimming removed 5 bases from V and 6 bases from J, with 19 bases in between. The CDR3 DNA is TGTGCCAGCAGCCCATGGTTGGGGGCCCCCGATGAAAAACTGTTTTTT. The encoded protein is CASSPWLGAPDEKLFF.

The table lists this clone with a few counts. The CDR3 spells CASINRGRWGTEAFF. Written as DNA, the CDR3 is TGTGCCAGCATAAACAGGGGGCGCTGGGGCACTGAAGCTTTCTTT. The rearrangement joins TRBV6-5 to TRBJ1-1; 9 bases map to TRBD1. The CDR3 has 15 amino acids. Germline V CDR1 and CDR2: MNHEY, SVGAGI. Trimming removed 7 bases from V and 4 bases from J; junction bases left unmatched: 10.

V usage is TRBV21-1 and J usage is TRBJ1-1. TRBV21-1 is an annotated pseudogene. The CDR3 covers 13 residues. CDR3 sequence: CASSKRQPSEAFF. In DNA form, the CDR3 reads TGTGCCAGCAGCAAGCGGCAGCCCTCGGAAGCTTTCTTT.